The present entry profiles one T cell receptor (beta chain) with its context. Measured with immunoSEQ multiplex PCR; TCRdb has only the in-frame clones, and not every one. The top ten clones hold about 4.7% of a sample with 89,000 or so clones, nearly 95% of them seen once. These data come from a study of blood T cell repertoires in COVID-19. Overall study context: Sample material is recorded as cDNA or gDNA derived from T cells, B-cell-depleted T cells, or PBMCs.

The CDR3 is 15 amino acids. Germline loops: CDR1 LGHNA, CDR2 YSLEER. V shed 4 bases and J 5 bases; nucleotides not matched to a gene: 7. This chain joins TRBV4-3 and TRBJ2-3; 9 bases map to TRBD2. This TCR derives from a human donor with active COVID-19. The donor label of this sample is uncertain. Sequencing input: peripheral blood. The CDR3 spells CASSRSGSKEDTQYF. The CDR3 nucleotides read TGCGCCAGCAGCCGTAGCGGGAGCAAAGAAGATACGCAGTATTTT.